This T cell receptor beta chain was recorded in a study of T cells in Graves' hyperthyroidism and ophthalmopathy. With 8 bases removed from V and 5 bases from J, the gap between germline ends came to 20 bases. CDR1 and CDR2 (germline): MRHNA, SNTAGT. The CDR3 contains 15 residues. TCR beta CDR3 region amplification was performed from RNA transcripts. TCR CDR3 regions were first amplified by RT-PCR with HTBI primers. TCRdb used MiXCR to reprocess the multiplex PCR reads, holding one entry per CDR3 protein. Among 350,000 or so distinct CDR3 sequences listed, 15% to 20% were seen once. This clonotype was seen ten or more times.

This chain connects TRBV6-4 to TRBJ2-3; the D gene is possibly TRBD1 (6 bases). The sample consisted of blood. This clonotype originated in a woman between 50 and 59 years old with Graves' hyperthyroidism. CDR3 bases: TGTGCCAGCGCAAGGGCGGCAGGGGCGGGAGATACGCAGTATTTT. It yields the protein CASARAAGAGDTQYF.